This is a list of T cell receptor beta chains from one sample in a study of shared clonotypes between healthy human individuals. Sequencing was performed with immunoSEQ multiplex PCR; in TCRdb, only in-frame clones are kept and a portion is missing. The profile shows some 2.3 million clones, approximately 95% of them singletons. Sequenced material: naive CD4+ T cells from PBMCs. These TCRs come from a man between 18 and 29 years old in good health. Some clones in this sample may be carry-over from other donors' samples. CDR3s include the opening cysteine and the closing phenylalanine or tryptophan. D genes are given only for firm matches. The size of a clone is reported for some rows only, either as once, few or many, or as a class for expanded clones.

v_gene	j_gene	abundance	len	d_gene	CDR3nt	CDR3aa
TRBV7-2	TRBJ1-5	few	14	NA	TGTGCCAGCAGCTTAGCGCTGAGCAATCAGCCCCAGCATTTT	CASSLALSNQPQHF
TRBV11-2	TRBJ2-7	once	15	NA	TGTGCCAGCAGCTTATTCGGTTCGAGCTCCTACGAGCAGTACTTC	CASSLFGSSSYEQYF
TRBV9	TRBJ2-3	once	14	TRBD1	TGTGCCAGCAGCGACAGGGGTAGGGCAGATACGCAGTATTTT	CASSDRGRADTQYF
TRBV19	TRBJ1-1	NA	13	NA	TGTGCCAGTAAATCGACAGTGAACACTGAAGCTTTCTTT	CASKSTVNTEAFF
TRBV28	TRBJ2-7	NA	15	NA	TGTGCCAGCAGCCCCAGGGGACTCACTCACTACGAGCAGTACTTC	CASSPRGLTHYEQYF
TRBV28	TRBJ1-5	NA	15	NA	TGTGCCAGCAAAGGCGGGGGTCAACCTGGGCAGCCCCAGCATTTT	CASKGGGQPGQPQHF
TRBV19	TRBJ1-2	NA	14	NA	TGTGCCAGTAATCCCGAAAGACAGACCTATGGCTACACCTTC	CASNPERQTYGYTF
TRBV4-1	TRBJ2-1	NA	16	TRBD2	TGCGCCAGCAGCCTTAGACTAGCGGGAGGGCCGAGTGAGCAGTTCTTC	CASSLRLAGGPSEQFF
TRBV5-4	TRBJ1-1	NA	15	NA	TGTGCCAGCAGCTCGTATCCGACACTTGGGACTGAAGCTTTCTTT	CASSSYPTLGTEAFF
TRBV27	TRBJ2-3	NA	11	TRBD1	TGTGTTACAGGGGCTAGGGATACGCAGTATTTT	CVTGARDTQYF
TRBV29-1	TRBJ2-5	NA	15	TRBD2	TGCAGCGTTGCCCCCAGCGGGAGGGGGCAAGAGACCCAGTACTTC	CSVAPSGRGQETQYF
TRBV19	TRBJ2-6	NA	16	NA	TGTGCCAGTACTCCGACAGATTTAACTGGGGCCAACGTCCTGACTTTC	CASTPTDLTGANVLTF
TRBV7-2	TRBJ1-3	NA	17	NA	TGTGCCAGCAGTCCCCTGACATCTAGTGTTTCTGGAAACACCATATATTTT	CASSPLTSSVSGNTIYF
TRBV9	TRBJ2-6	NA	16	NA	TGTGCCAGCAGCGTAGGAACAGGGTCTGGGGCCAACGTCCTGACTTTC	CASSVGTGSGANVLTF
TRBV18	TRBJ1-1	NA	14	NA	TGTGCCAGCTCACCAACGACACTTAACACTGAAGCTTTCTTT	CASSPTTLNTEAFF
TRBV4-2	TRBJ1-3	NA	19	TRBD1	TGTGCCAGCAGCCAATCGGACAGGGGGTTCTTCGGCTCTGGAAACACCATATATTTT	CASSQSDRGFFGSGNTIYF
TRBV5-1	TRBJ1-1	NA	17	NA	TGCGCCAGCAGCCCCGTCCAGTTTAACGGTCAGAACACTGAAGCTTTCTTT	CASSPVQFNGQNTEAFF
TRBV19	TRBJ1-1	NA	14	NA	TGTGCCAGTAGTACCCAAAGGGGGAACACTGAAGCTTTCTTT	CASSTQRGNTEAFF
TRBV27	TRBJ1-5	once	14	NA	TGTGCCAGCAGTGATCAGGGGTCAGGACAGCCCCAGCATTTT	CASSDQGSGQPQHF
TRBV20-1	TRBJ2-3	NA	9	NA	TGCAGTGCCCCAGATACGCAGTATTTT	CSAPDTQYF
TRBV7-3	TRBJ2-3	NA	13	TRBD2	TGTGCCAGCAGCCCGGGGGGGACAGATACGCAGTATTTT	CASSPGGTDTQYF
TRBV5-4	TRBJ2-3	NA	15	NA	TGTGCCAGCAGCTCCGCTGGTCTGATCACAGATACGCAGTATTTT	CASSSAGLITDTQYF
TRBV5-4	TRBJ1-1	NA	15	TRBD1	TGTGCCAGCAGCATCCGGGGACAGGGAGTCACTGAAGCTTTCTTT	CASSIRGQGVTEAFF
TRBV5-4	TRBJ2-2	NA	14	NA	TGTGCCAGCAGCTTGGGGCTGAACACCGGGGAGCTGTTTTTT	CASSLGLNTGELFF
TRBV2	TRBJ1-1	NA	14	NA	TGTGCCAGCAGTCTGGCCCGGGGCGACACTGAAGCTTTCTTT	CASSLARGDTEAFF
TRBV28	TRBJ1-5	NA	15	NA	TGTGCCAGCAGTAATCTAGGGCGAAGGAATCAGCCCCAGCATTTT	CASSNLGRRNQPQHF
TRBV28	TRBJ2-1	NA	16	TRBD2	TGTGCCAGCCTAACCCTAGCGGCCAGCTCCTACAATGAGCAGTTCTTC	CASLTLAASSYNEQFF
TRBV12-5	TRBJ2-1	NA	16	TRBD2	TGTGCTAGTGGTTTCTCTAGCGGGAGCCCTCCCAATGAGCAGTTCTTC	CASGFSSGSPPNEQFF
TRBV19	TRBJ2-1	NA	19	TRBD2	TGTGCCAGTACCAGTATTGGGAAGACTAGCACCCACCGTTGGAATGAGCAGTTCTTC	CASTSIGKTSTHRWNEQFF
TRBV30	TRBJ2-4	NA	15	NA	TGTGCCTGGAGTGGTCGGGGAATGGCCAAAAACATTCAGTACTTC	CAWSGRGMAKNIQYF
TRBV5-1	TRBJ2-3	NA	15	TRBD2	TGCGCCAGCAGCTTTGGACTAGCGGACACAGATACGCAGTATTTT	CASSFGLADTDTQYF
TRBV7-9	TRBJ2-3	NA	17	TRBD2	TGTGCCAGCAGCCCCAAGGGACGTAGCGGGAATACAGATACGCAGTATTTT	CASSPKGRSGNTDTQYF
TRBV15	TRBJ1-1	NA	15	TRBD1	TGTGCCACCAGCAGAGTCGGCGCACAGGGGGCTTTAGCTTTCTTT	CATSRVGAQGALAFF
TRBV18	TRBJ2-7	NA	15	TRBD2	TGTGCCAGCTCACCGGGCCTAGCGGAAACCTACGAGCAGTACTTC	CASSPGLAETYEQYF
TRBV19	TRBJ2-4	NA	16	TRBD1	TGTGCCAGTAGTACCCGGACAGGGGCCCTAGAAAACATTCAGTACTTC	CASSTRTGALENIQYF
TRBV4-1	TRBJ2-2	NA	15	TRBD2	TGCGCCAGCAGCCAGGGCGGGAGTTCAACCGGGGAGCTGTTTTTT	CASSQGGSSTGELFF
TRBV28	TRBJ1-2	NA	21	TRBD1	TGTGCCAGCAGTTTGAAAGCGGGCATAGGGTGGTGGGGACAGGGGACCTATGGCTACACCTTC	CASSLKAGIGWWGQGTYGYTF
TRBV7-9	TRBJ2-1	NA	15	NA	TGTGCCAGCAGACCTACCAGGGTATGGGACAATGAGCAGTTCTTC	CASRPTRVWDNEQFF
TRBV18	TRBJ1-2	NA	16	NA	TGTGCCAGCTCACCTGATACCGGGACATCTAACGCCGGCTACACCTTC	CASSPDTGTSNAGYTF
TRBV2	TRBJ2-1	NA	11	NA	TGTGCCAGCAGGGGATACAATGAGCAGTTCTTC	CASRGYNEQFF